This T cell receptor (beta chain) was sequenced for a study of T cells in Graves' hyperthyroidism and ophthalmopathy. Researchers took RNA transcripts and amplified the TCR beta CDR3 regions from them. First-round RT-PCR targeting the TCR CDR3 was performed with the HTBI primer set. TCRdb recomputed calls from the multiplex PCR reads with MiXCR, one row per CDR3 protein. The sample contains 750,000 to 900,000 distinct CDR3 sequences, 38% of which appear only once. Trimming cost V 7 bases and J 3 bases, with 10 bases left between them. CDR3 length: 12 residues. Germline V gene lookup returns CDR1 MNHEY and CDR2 SVGAGI. Graves' hyperthyroidism without ophthalmopathy progression within 18 months was termed stable. Hyperthyroidism was newly diagnosed in patients aged 18 to 65 (duration under 2 months). Exclusion followed for patients with uncontrolled infection, other autoimmune disease, pregnancy or lactation. PBMCs stemmed from around 10 ml fresh peripheral blood.

The TCR was taken from a young man with Graves' hyperthyroidism. V gene TRBV6-5 combines with J gene TRBJ2-7; D not certain. The source material was blood. CDR3 residues: CASKGPDYEQYF. The CDR3 DNA is TGTGCCAGCAAGGGTCCGGACTACGAGCAGTACTTC.